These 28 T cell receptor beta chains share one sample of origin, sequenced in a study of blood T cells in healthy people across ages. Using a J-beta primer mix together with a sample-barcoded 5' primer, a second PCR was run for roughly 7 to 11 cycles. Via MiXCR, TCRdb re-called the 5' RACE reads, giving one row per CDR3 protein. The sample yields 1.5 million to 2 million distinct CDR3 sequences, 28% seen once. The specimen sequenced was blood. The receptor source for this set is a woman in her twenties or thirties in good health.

CDR3 nucleotide sequence: TGCAGTGCTGGAGCGGGAGGGCCCTCCACCGGGGAGCTGTTTTTT. Translation gives CSAGAGGPSTGELFF. J is TRBJ2-2 and V is TRBV20-1; 10 nucleotides align to TRBD2. This CDR3 comprises 15 residues. From germline, CDR1 is DFQATT and CDR2 SNEGSKA (reference sequence). J lost 4 bases, V lost 5 bases, and 7 bases had no gene match.

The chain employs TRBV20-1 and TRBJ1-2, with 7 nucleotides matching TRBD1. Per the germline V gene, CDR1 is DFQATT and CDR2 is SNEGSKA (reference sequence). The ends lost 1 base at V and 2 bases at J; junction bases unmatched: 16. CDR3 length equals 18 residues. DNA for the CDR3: TGCAGTGCTAGAGTCAGAGACAGGGACTCCTCTTCCAACTATGGCTACACCTTC. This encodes CSARVRDRDSSSNYGYTF.

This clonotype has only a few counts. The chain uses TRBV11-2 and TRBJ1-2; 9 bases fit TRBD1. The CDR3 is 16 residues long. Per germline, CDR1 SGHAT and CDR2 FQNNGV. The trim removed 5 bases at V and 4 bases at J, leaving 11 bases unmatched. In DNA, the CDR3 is TGTGCCAGCAGCAAACAGGGGGCGCTCGGTACCTATGGCTACACCTTC. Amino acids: CASSKQGALGTYGYTF.

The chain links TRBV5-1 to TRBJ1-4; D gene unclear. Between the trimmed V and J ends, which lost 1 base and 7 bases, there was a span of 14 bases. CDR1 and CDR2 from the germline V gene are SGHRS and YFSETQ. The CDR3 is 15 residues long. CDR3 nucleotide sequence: TGCGCCAGCAGCTTGTTCGAAGGGCGGAGTGAAAAACTGTTTTTT. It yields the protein CASSLFEGRSEKLFF.

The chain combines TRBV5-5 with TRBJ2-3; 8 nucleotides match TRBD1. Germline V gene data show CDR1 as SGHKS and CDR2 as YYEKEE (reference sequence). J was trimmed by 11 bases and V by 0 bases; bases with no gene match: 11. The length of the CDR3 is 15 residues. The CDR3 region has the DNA TGTGCCAGCAGCTTGGCCGACAGGGGAGTGAGCGGGCAGTATTTT. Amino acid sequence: CASSLADRGVSGQYF.

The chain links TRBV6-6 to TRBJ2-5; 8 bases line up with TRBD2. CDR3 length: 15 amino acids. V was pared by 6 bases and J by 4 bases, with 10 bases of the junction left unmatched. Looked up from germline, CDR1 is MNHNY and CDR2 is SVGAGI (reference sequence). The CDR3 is CASSSSGKGGETQYF. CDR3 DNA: TGTGCCAGCAGCAGTAGCGGGAAGGGTGGAGAGACCCAGTACTTC.

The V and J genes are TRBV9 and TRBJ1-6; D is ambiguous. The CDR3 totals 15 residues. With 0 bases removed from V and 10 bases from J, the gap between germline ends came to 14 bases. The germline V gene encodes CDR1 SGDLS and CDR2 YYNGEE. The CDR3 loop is CASSVDRGVGSPLHF. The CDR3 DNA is TGTGCCAGCAGCGTAGATCGGGGAGTCGGGTCACCCCTCCACTTT.

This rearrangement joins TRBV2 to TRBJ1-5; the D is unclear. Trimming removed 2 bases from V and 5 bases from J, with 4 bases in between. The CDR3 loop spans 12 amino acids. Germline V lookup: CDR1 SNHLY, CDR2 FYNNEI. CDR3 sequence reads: CASSELYQPQHF. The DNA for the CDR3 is TGTGCCAGCAGTGAACTTTATCAGCCCCAGCATTTT.

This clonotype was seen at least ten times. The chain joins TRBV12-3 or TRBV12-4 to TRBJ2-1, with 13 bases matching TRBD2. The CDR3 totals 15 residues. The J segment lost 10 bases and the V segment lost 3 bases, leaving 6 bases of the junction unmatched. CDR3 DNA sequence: TGTGCCAGCAGTTTCCGGACTAGCGGGGGACGAGAGCAGTTCTTC. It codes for CASSFRTSGGREQFF.

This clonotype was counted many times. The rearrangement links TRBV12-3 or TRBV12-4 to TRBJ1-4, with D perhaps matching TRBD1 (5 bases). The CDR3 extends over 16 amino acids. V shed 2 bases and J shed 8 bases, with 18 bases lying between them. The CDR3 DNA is TGTGCCAGCAGTTTACAGGGAAGGTTGGGCTACGAAAAACTGTTTTTT. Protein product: CASSLQGRLGYEKLFF.

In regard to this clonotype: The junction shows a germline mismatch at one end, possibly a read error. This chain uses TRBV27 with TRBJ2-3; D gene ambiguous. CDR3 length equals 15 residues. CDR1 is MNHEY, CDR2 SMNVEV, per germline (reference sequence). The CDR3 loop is CASNLLRSGPDTQYF. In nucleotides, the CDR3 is TGTGCCAGCAATTTACTTAGGAGTGGGCCAGATACGCAGTATTTT.

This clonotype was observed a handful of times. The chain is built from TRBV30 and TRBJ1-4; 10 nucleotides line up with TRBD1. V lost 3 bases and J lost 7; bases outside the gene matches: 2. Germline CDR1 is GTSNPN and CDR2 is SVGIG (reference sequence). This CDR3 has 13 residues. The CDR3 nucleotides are TGTGCCTGGAGGGGACAGGGGTTTGAAAAACTGTTTTTT. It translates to CAWRGQGFEKLFF.

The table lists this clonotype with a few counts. The CDR3 sequence is CSASSGAQYF. The CDR3 bases are TGCAGTGCTAGTTCCGGGGCGCAGTATTTT. The chain links TRBV20-1 to TRBJ2-3; D perhaps matches TRBD2 (5 bases). This CDR3 has 10 amino acids. Trimming removed 3 bases at V and 10 bases at J, with 8 bases between. Looked up from germline, CDR1 is DFQATT and CDR2 is SNEGSKA (reference sequence).

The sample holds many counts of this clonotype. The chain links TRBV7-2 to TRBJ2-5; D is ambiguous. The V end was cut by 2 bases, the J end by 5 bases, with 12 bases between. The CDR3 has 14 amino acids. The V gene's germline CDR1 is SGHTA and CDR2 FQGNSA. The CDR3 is CASSLPTRRETQYF. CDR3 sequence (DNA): TGTGCCAGCAGCTTACCGACTCGTCGGGAGACCCAGTACTTC.

This chain's CDR3 is CSARADANYGYTF. The CDR3 bases are TGCAGTGCTAGAGCCGATGCTAACTATGGCTACACCTTC. The chain carries TRBV20-1 and TRBJ1-2, with no clear D. Per germline, CDR1 DFQATT and CDR2 SNEGSKA (reference sequence). The CDR3 is 13 amino acids. V gave up 1 base and J gave up 0 bases, with 6 bases separating them.

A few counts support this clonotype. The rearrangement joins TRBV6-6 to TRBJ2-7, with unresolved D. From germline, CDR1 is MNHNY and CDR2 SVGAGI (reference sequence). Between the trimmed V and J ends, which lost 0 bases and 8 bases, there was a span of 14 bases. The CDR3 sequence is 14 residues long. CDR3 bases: TGTGCCAGCAGTTACTCTGGCTGGGAAGGGCAGCAGTACTTC. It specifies CASSYSGWEGQQYF.

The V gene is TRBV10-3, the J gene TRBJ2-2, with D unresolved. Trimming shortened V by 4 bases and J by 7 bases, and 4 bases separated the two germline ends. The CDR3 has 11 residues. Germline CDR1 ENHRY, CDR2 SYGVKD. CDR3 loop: CAISAGGELFF. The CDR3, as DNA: TGTGCCATCAGTGCTGGCGGGGAGCTGTTTTTT.

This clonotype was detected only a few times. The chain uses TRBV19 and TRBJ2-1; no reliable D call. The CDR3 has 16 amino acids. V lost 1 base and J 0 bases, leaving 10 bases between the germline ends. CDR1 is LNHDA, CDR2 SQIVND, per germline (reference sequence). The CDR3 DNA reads TGTGCCAGTAGTATAGCTTATGGGTACTCCTACAATGAGCAGTTCTTC. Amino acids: CASSIAYGYSYNEQFF.

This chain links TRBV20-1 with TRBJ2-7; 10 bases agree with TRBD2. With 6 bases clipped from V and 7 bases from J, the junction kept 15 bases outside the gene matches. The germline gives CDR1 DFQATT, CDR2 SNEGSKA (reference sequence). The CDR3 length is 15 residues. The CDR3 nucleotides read TGCAGTGCGAAGGGCGATAGCGGGGGGTCCCATGAGCAGTACTTC. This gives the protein CSAKGDSGGSHEQYF.

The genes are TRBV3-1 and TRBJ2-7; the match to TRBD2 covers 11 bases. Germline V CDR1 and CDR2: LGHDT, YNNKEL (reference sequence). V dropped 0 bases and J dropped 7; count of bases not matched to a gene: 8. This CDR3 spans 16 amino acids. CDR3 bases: TGTGCCAGCAGCCAAGATTTGACTAGCGGGAACAATGAGCAGTACTTC. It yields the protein CASSQDLTSGNNEQYF.

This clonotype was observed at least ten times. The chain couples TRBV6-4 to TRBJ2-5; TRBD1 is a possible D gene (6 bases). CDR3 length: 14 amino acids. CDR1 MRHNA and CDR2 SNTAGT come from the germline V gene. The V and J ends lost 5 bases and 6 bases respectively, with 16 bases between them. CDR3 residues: CASSSGQEGKTQYF. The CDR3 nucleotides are TGTGCCAGCAGTTCGGGACAAGAGGGAAAGACCCAGTACTTC.

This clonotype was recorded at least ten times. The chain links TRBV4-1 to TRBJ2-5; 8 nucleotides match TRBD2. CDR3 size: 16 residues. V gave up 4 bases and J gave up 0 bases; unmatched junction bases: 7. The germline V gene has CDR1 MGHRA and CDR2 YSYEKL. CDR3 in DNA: TGCGCCAGCAGCCTTGAAGCGGGGGTGTACCAAGAGACCCAGTACTTC. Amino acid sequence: CASSLEAGVYQETQYF.

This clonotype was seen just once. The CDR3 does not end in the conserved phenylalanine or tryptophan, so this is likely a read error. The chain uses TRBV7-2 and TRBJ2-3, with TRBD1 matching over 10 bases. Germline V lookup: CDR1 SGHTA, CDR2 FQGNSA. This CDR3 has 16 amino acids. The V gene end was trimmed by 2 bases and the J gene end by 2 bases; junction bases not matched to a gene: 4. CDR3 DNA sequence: TGTGCCAGCAGCTTAAAGACAGGGGGCGTCACAGATACGCAGTATCTT. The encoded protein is CASSLKTGGVTDTQYL.

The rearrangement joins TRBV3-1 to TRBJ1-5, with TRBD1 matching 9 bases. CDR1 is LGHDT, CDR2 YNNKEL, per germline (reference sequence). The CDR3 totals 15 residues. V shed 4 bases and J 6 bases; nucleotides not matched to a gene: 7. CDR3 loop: CASSRDGTGSQPQHF. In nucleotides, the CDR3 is TGTGCCAGCAGCCGGGATGGGACAGGGAGTCAGCCCCAGCATTTT.

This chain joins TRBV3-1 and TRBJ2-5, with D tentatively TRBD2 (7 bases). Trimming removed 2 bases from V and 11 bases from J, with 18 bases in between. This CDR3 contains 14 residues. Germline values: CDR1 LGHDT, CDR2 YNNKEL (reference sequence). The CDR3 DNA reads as TGTGCCAGCAGCCAATTGGGGGGGGCCTGGGAGCAGTACTTC. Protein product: CASSQLGGAWEQYF.

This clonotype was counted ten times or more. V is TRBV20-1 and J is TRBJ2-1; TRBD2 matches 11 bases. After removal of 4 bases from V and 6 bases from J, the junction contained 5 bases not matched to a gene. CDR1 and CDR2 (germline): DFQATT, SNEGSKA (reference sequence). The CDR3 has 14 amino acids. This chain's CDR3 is CSATGTSGLNEQFF. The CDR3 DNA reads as TGCAGTGCTACGGGGACTAGCGGACTCAATGAGCAGTTCTTC.

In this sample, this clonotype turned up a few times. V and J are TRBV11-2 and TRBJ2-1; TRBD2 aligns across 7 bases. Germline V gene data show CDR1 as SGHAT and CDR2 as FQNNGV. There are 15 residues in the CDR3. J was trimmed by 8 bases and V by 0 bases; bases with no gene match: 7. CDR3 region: CASSLDPGGGDEQFF. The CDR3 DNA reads TGTGCCAGCAGCTTAGACCCGGGGGGTGGGGATGAGCAGTTCTTC.

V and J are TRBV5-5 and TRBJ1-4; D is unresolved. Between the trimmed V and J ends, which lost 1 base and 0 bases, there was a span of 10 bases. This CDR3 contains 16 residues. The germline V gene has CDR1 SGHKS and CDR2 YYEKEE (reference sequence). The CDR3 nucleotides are TGTGCCAGCAGCTTGCCCCAATTTGCAACTAATGAAAAACTGTTTTTT. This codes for CASSLPQFATNEKLFF. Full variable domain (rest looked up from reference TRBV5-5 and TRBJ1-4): DAGVTQSPTHLIKTRGQQVTLRCSPISGHKSVSWYQQVLGQGPQFIFQYYEKEERGRGNFPDRFSARQFPNYSSELNVNALLLGDSALYLCASSLPQFATNEKLFFGSGTQLSVL.